This T cell receptor (beta chain) was sequenced in a study of STAT3 mutations in large granular lymphocyte leukemia. Study as a whole: Among longitudinally sequenced T-LGLL patients, roughly half had canonical activating STAT3 mutations detected. Roughly two fifths of treated T-LGLL patients showed hematologic response to immunosuppression.

Study results and limitations: Every T-LGLL patient had at least one immunodominant TCRbeta clonotype. In several patients, dominant TCR clone burden exceeded STAT3 mutant burden, suggesting STAT3 mutation arose secondarily. No sample exists from the first appearance of each clone.

For this clone: Its antigen is as yet unknown.

Clones were sequenced by immunoSEQ multiplex PCR, and TCRdb holds only the in-frame ones, with some missing. The sample records under 25,000 clones, 92% being singletons. V shed 5 bases and J shed 13 bases, with 18 bases lying between them. The CDR3 has 13 amino acids. Germline CDR1 MNHEY, CDR2 SMNVEV (reference sequence). The clonotype was recovered from a man aged 55 to 70 with T-cell large granular lymphocyte leukemia. Some clones in this sample may be carry-over from other donors' samples. This chain links TRBV27 with TRBJ2-4, with no clear D. The sequenced material came from peripheral blood mononuclear cells. CDR3 in DNA: TGTGCCAGCAGTCCCTCTGTGGGTGTTACCCAGTACTTC. Translated, it gives CASSPSVGVTQYF.